A selection of T cell receptor beta chains follows, all from one sample in a study of shared clonotypes between healthy human individuals. Profiling relied on immunoSEQ multiplex PCR, and the TCRdb table lists in-frame clones only, not all of them. The table records about 2 million clones, over 85% of them present only once. The material sequenced was naive CD8+ T cells sorted from blood. Source of these receptors: a man aged 18 to 30 in good health. Both conserved end residues are part of each CDR3. The order of the fields is clone size, D gene, J gene, V gene, CDR3 DNA, CDR3 protein. D genes are given only for firm matches. Size values are once, few and many counts, or a class for expanded clones, and some rows have none.

. | TRBD1 | TRBJ2-5 | TRBV7-9 | TGTGCCAGCAGCCTCACAGGGGACGAGACCCAGTACTTC | CASSLTGDETQYF
. | . | TRBJ1-1 | TRBV27 | TGTGCCAGCAGTTTATTTCGCGACACTGAAGCTTTCTTT | CASSLFRDTEAFF
. | TRBD2 | TRBJ2-7 | TRBV5-5 | TGTGCCAGCAGCTGGACTAGCGGGGGCTTCTACGAGCAGTACTTC | CASSWTSGGFYEQYF
. | . | TRBJ1-2 | TRBV6-1 | TGTGCCAGCAGTGCATTGGACACCGGAAAACTTTATGGCTACACCTTC | CASSALDTGKLYGYTF
. | . | TRBJ2-7 | TRBV18 | TGTGCCAGCCCTGTTGAGATCTACGAGCAGTACTTC | CASPVEIYEQYF
few | . | TRBJ1-3 | TRBV7-6 | TGTGCCAGCAGCACTGACGGAAGCTCTGGAAACACCATATATTTT | CASSTDGSSGNTIYF
. | TRBD1 | TRBJ2-7 | TRBV6-6 | TGTGCCAGCAACATCCGGGACAGCTCCTACGAGCAGTACTTC | CASNIRDSSYEQYF
. | . | TRBJ2-7 | TRBV4-1 | TGCGCCAGCAGCCAACTACCGACTTTAAGCTACGAGCAGTACTTC | CASSQLPTLSYEQYF
. | . | TRBJ1-5 | TRBV21-1 | TGTGCCAGCAGCAAAGAAAGGTTCTATAGCAATCAGCCCCAGCATTTT | CASSKERFYSNQPQHF
. | TRBD2 | TRBJ2-5 | TRBV5-4 | TGTGCCAGCAGCTTCTCTGCGGGGGGCCAAGAGACCCAGTACTTC | CASSFSAGGQETQYF
. | . | TRBJ1-2 | TRBV7-9 | TGTGCCAGCAGCCCACCCTATAAAGACGGCTACACCTTC | CASSPPYKDGYTF
. | TRBD1 | TRBJ1-2 | TRBV4-1 | TGCGCCAGCAGCCAAGTAGGAACGGGACAGGGGGCACGGGGCTACACCTTC | CASSQVGTGQGARGYTF
. | . | TRBJ1-1 | TRBV28 | TGTGCCAGCAGTTTATTGAAACAGAACACTGAAGCTTTCTTT | CASSLLKQNTEAFF
. | . | TRBJ1-5 | TRBV5-6 | TGTGCCAGCAGCTTGAAGGCAGACCCCAATCAGCCCCAGCATTTT | CASSLKADPNQPQHF
. | TRBD2 | TRBJ2-7 | TRBV5-6 | TGTGCCAGCAGCTGGACGGGACTAGCGTTCCACGAGCAGTACTTC | CASSWTGLAFHEQYF
. | . | TRBJ1-1 | TRBV15 | TGTGCCACCAGCAGCGACTATTCTTCGGGCACTGAAGCTTTCTTT | CATSSDYSSGTEAFF
. | TRBD1 | TRBJ2-7 | TRBV30 | TGTGCCTGGAGTGTTGGGACAGGGGTCGAGCAGTACTTC | CAWSVGTGVEQYF
. | . | TRBJ2-3 | TRBV4-1 | TGCGCCAGCAGCCAAGCTAGGGTAGATACGCAGTATTTT | CASSQARVDTQYF
. | TRBD1 | TRBJ2-7 | TRBV7-9 | TGTGCCAGCAGCATTGGACAGGGCTACGAGCAGTACTTC | CASSIGQGYEQYF
. | TRBD2 | TRBJ2-7 | TRBV4-1 | TGCGCCAGCAGCCAGCGTGGGACTAGCGAACCCTACGAGCAGTACTTC | CASSQRGTSEPYEQYF
. | TRBD1 | TRBJ2-3 | TRBV5-8 | TGTGCCAGCAGCTTTACAGGGGGCACAGATACGCAGTATTTT | CASSFTGGTDTQYF
. | . | TRBJ2-7 | TRBV5-5 | TGTGCCAGCAGCTTGCCAGGGGGGACCTCCTACGAGCAGTACTTC | CASSLPGGTSYEQYF
. | . | TRBJ2-7 | TRBV6-5 | TGTGCCAGCAGTTACTCGCCGGGTACCTACGAGCAGTACTTC | CASSYSPGTYEQYF
once | . | TRBJ2-7 | TRBV30 | TGTGCCTGGAGCGCGGACAAGACCGAGCAGTACTTC | CAWSADKTEQYF
. | TRBD2 | TRBJ2-2 | TRBV6-5 | TGTGCCAGCAGTTTCCCGGGGGGAGTAGTCACCGGGGAGCTGTTTTTT | CASSFPGGVVTGELFF
. | . | TRBJ2-7 | TRBV6-1 | TGTGCCAGCAGTGGGCACAGTCCTCCCGAGCAGTACTTC | CASSGHSPPEQYF
. | . | TRBJ1-3 | TRBV28 | TGTGCCAGCACACCCTGGATAGCAGTTGGAAACACCATATATTTT | CASTPWIAVGNTIYF
. | TRBD2 | TRBJ2-7 | TRBV10-2 | TGCGCCAGCAGTGAAAGGACTAGCGGAACCTACGAGCAGTACTTC | CASSERTSGTYEQYF
. | . | TRBJ2-7 | TRBV11-2 | TGTGCCAGCAGCTTAGGACTTCCCTACGAGCAGTACTTC | CASSLGLPYEQYF
. | . | TRBJ2-5 | TRBV7-2 | TGTGCCAGCAGACCGTTAGAACAGGGCCAAGAGACCCAGTACTTC | CASRPLEQGQETQYF
. | TRBD1 | TRBJ1-5 | TRBV7-9 | TGTGCCAGCAGCTTAGATAAACGCGACAGGGTAGATCAGCCCCAGCATTTT | CASSLDKRDRVDQPQHF
. | . | TRBJ1-6 | TRBV28 | TGTGCCAGCAGTTTCTTAGGGACCAATAATTCACCCCTCCACTTT | CASSFLGTNNSPLHF
. | TRBD1 | TRBJ2-3 | TRBV13 | TGTGCCAGCAGCTTATCCCTCGGGGGGACAGGGGATATAAACTCCCACACAGATACGCAGTATTTT | CASSLSLGGTGDINSHTDTQYF
. | . | TRBJ2-7 | TRBV7-8 | TGTGCCAGCAGCGAAAAAACAGGGAACGTCTACGAGCAGTACTTC | CASSEKTGNVYEQYF
. | . | TRBJ1-5 | TRBV6-5 | TGTGCCAGCAGTTATGGGAGCAATCAGCCCCAGCATTTT | CASSYGSNQPQHF
. | . | TRBJ2-4 | TRBV27 | TGTGCCAGCAGTCCCACACCTCAGGGTCCCAAAAACATTCAGTACTTC | CASSPTPQGPKNIQYF
. | . | TRBJ2-3 | TRBV29-1 | TGCAGCGTTTTGATACAGGGTCTTAGCACAGATACGCAGTATTTT | CSVLIQGLSTDTQYF
. | . | TRBJ1-4 | TRBV9 | TGTGCCAGCAGCGTAGATGGGGCCGGGAATGAAAAACTGTTTTTT | CASSVDGAGNEKLFF
. | . | TRBJ2-7 | TRBV7-9 | TGTGCCAGCAGCTCCCCCAGGGATCGCGAGCAGTACTTC | CASSSPRDREQYF
. | TRBD2 | TRBJ2-7 | TRBV6-1 | TGTGCCAGCAGTGGGTCGGGAGGGCCCCACGAGCAGTACTTC | CASSGSGGPHEQYF
. | . | TRBJ1-3 | TRBV4-1 | TGCGCCAGCAGCCCAATAAGGAACCTACCGGAAAACACCATATATTTT | CASSPIRNLPENTIYF
. | . | TRBJ1-5 | TRBV6-6 | TGTGCCAGCAGTCCACCAGGGGTTGAGCCCCAGCATTTT | CASSPPGVEPQHF
. | TRBD2 | TRBJ2-3 | TRBV27 | TGTGCCAGCAGCCCGCGGGGGGAGACGCAGTATTTT | CASSPRGETQYF
. | . | TRBJ2-7 | TRBV19 | TGTGCCAGTAGTATCACCATTGCATCCTACGAGCAGTACTTC | CASSITIASYEQYF
. | TRBD2 | TRBJ2-7 | TRBV28 | TGTGCCAGCAGTTTAAGAGCGGGGATACCCTACGAGCAGTACTTC | CASSLRAGIPYEQYF
. | . | TRBJ2-4 | TRBV7-9 | TGTGCCAGCAGCTATGGCGCGGAAGGCCCTGCCAAAAACATTCAGTACTTC | CASSYGAEGPAKNIQYF
once | . | TRBJ2-7 | TRBV4-1 | TGCGCCAGCAGCCAAGTTTCGGGACTTGGGTGGAACTCCTACGAGCAGTACTTC | CASSQVSGLGWNSYEQYF
few | TRBD2 | TRBJ2-5 | TRBV2 | TGTGCCAGCAGTGAAGGGGCTAGCGGGAGCGGTATCCAAGAGACCCAGTACTTC | CASSEGASGSGIQETQYF
. | . | TRBJ2-7 | TRBV10-2 | TGCGCCAGCAGTCCAGTGGACGGGCGGACTTTTGGCGAGCAGTACTTC | CASSPVDGRTFGEQYF
. | . | TRBJ2-7 | TRBV5-6 | TGTGCCAGCAGCGAGGGTGACTACGAGCAGTACTTC | CASSEGDYEQYF
. | . | TRBJ2-2 | TRBV11-3 | TGTGCCAGCAGCCCCGCCGGTATTAGGGCGAACACCGGGGAGCTGTTTTTT | CASSPAGIRANTGELFF
. | . | TRBJ1-2 | TRBV5-1 | TGCGCCAGCAGCCCCCGGGAGGGGGTCGGTCTGAACTATGGCTACACCTTC | CASSPREGVGLNYGYTF